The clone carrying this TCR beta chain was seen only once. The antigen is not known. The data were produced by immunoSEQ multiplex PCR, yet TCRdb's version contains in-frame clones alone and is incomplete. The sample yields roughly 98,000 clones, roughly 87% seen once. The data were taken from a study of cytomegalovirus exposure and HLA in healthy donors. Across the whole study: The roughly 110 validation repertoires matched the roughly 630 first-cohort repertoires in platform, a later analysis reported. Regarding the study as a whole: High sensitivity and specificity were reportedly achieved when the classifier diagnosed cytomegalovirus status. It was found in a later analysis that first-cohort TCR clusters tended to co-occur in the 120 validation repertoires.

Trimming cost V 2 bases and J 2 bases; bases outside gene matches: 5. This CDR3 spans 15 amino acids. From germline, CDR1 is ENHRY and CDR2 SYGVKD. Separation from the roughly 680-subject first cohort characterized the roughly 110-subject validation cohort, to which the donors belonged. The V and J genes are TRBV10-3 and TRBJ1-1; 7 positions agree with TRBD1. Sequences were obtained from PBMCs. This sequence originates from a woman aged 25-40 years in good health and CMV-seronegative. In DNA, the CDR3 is TGTGCCATCAGTGAGAGGACAGGACTAAACACTGAAGCTTTCTTT. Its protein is CAISERTGLNTEAFF.